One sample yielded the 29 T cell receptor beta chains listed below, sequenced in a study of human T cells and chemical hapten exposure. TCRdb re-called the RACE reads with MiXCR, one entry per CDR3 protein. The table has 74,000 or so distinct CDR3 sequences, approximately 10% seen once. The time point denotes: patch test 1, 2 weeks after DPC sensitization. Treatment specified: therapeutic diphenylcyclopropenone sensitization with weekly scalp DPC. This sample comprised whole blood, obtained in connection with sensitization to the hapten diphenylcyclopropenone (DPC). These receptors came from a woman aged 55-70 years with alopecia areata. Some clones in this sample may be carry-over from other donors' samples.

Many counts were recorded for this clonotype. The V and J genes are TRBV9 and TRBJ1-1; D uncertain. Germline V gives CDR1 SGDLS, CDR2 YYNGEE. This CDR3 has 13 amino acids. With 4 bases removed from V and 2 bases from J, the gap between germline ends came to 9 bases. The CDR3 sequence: CASSNGYNTEAFF. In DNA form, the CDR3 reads TGTGCCAGCAGCAACGGGTACAACACTGAAGCTTTCTTT.

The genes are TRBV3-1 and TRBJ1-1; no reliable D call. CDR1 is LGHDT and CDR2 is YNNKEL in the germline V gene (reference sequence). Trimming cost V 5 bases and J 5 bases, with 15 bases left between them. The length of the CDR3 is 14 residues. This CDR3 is CASSYSGIGTEAFF. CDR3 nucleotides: TGTGCCAGCAGCTACTCTGGGATAGGGACTGAAGCTTTCTTT.

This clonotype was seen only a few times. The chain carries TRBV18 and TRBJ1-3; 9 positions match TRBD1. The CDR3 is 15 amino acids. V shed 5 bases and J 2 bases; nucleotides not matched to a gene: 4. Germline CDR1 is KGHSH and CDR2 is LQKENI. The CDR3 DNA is TGTGCCAGCTCAAACCGGACAGGGGCTGGAAACACCATATATTTT. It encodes CASSNRTGAGNTIYF.

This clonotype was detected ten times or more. The CDR3 bases are TGTGCCAGCAGCCCAACTCGGAATGAGCAGTTCTTC. This gives the protein CASSPTRNEQFF. The chain is built from TRBV7-6 and TRBJ2-1, with no clear D. The CDR3 covers 12 residues. Trimming stripped 5 bases from V and 7 bases from J, with 9 bases between. The germline V gene encodes CDR1 SGHVS and CDR2 FNYEAQ.

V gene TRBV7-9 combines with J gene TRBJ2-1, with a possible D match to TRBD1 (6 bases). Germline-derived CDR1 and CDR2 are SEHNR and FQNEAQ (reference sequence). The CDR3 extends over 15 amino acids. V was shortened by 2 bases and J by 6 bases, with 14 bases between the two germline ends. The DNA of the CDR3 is TGTGCCAGCAGCTTACCGGGCAGGGGTAGCAATGAGCAGTTCTTC. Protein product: CASSLPGRGSNEQFF.

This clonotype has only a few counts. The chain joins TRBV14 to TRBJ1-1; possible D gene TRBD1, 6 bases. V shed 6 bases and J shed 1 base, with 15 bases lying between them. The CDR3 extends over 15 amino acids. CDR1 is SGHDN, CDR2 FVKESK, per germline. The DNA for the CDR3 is TGTGCCAGCAGTCGGAACTACAGGGAGAACACTGAAGCTTTCTTT. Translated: CASSRNYRENTEAFF. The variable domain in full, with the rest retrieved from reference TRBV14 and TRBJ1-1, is EAGVTQFPSHSVIEKGQTVTLRCDPISGHDNLYWYRRVMGKEIKFLLHFVKESKQDESGMPNNRFLAERTGGTYSTLKVQPAELEDSGVYFCASSRNYRENTEAFFGQGTRLTVV.

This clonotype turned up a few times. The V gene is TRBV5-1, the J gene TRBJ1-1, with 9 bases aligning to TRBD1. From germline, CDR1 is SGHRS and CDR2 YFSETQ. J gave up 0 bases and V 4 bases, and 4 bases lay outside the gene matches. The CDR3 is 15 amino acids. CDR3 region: CASSHGQGLNTEAFF. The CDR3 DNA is TGCGCCAGCAGCCACGGACAGGGGTTGAACACTGAAGCTTTCTTT.

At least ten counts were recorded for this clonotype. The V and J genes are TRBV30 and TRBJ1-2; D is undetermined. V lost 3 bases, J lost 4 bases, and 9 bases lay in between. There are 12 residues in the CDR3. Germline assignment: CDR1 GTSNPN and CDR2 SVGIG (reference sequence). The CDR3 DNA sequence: TGTGCCTGGAGCCTCCGGCCCTATGGCTACACCTTC. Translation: CAWSLRPYGYTF.

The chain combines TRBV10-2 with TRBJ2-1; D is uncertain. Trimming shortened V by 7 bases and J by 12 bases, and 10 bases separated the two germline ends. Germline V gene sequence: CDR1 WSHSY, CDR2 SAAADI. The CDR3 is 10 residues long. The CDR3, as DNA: TGCGCCAGCAACAGAAGTGGGCAGTTCTTC. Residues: CASNRSGQFF.

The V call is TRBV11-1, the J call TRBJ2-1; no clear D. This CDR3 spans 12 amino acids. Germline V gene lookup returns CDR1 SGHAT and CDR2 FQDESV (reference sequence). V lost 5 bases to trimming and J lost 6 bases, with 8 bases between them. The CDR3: CASSRPPNEQFF. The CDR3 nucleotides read TGTGCCAGCAGCAGGCCCCCCAATGAGCAGTTCTTC.

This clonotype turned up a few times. CDR3 protein: CASSLGTDNTEAFF. DNA of the CDR3: TGTGCCAGCAGCTTAGGGACGGACAACACTGAAGCTTTCTTT. V gene TRBV7-9 combines with J gene TRBJ1-1; D ambiguous. This CDR3 has 14 residues. The V and J ends lost 1 base and 2 bases respectively, with 8 bases between them. Germline CDR1 SEHNR, CDR2 FQNEAQ (reference sequence).

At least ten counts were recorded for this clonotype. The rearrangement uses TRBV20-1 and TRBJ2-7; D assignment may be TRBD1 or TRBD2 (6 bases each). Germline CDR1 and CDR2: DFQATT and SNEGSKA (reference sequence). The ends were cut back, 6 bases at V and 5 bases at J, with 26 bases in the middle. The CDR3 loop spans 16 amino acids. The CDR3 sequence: CSAKSPEGLGANEQYF. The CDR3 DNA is TGCAGTGCCAAATCCCCGGAGGGTTTGGGGGCAAACGAGCAGTACTTC.

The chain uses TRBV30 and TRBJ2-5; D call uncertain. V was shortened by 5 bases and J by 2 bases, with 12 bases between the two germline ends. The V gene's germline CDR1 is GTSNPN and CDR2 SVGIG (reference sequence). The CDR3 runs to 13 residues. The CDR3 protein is CAWDWTQQETQYF. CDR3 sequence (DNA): TGTGCCTGGGATTGGACGCAACAAGAGACCCAGTACTTC.

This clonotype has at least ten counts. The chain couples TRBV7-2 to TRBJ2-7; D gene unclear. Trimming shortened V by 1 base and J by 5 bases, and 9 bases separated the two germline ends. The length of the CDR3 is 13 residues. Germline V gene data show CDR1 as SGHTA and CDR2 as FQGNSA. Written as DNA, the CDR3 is TGTGCCAGCAGCTTAGTGGATTGGGACGAGCAGTACTTC. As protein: CASSLVDWDEQYF.

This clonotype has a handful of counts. In DNA, the CDR3 is TGTGCCAGCAGTTTACTAACCGCAGGGGGATACAACTATGGCTACACCTTC. Residues: CASSLLTAGGYNYGYTF. This chain links TRBV27 with TRBJ1-2; 7 bases agree with TRBD1. This CDR3 contains 17 residues. V gave up 2 bases and J gave up 2 bases; unmatched junction bases: 11. Germline lookup yields CDR1 MNHEY and CDR2 SMNVEV (reference sequence).

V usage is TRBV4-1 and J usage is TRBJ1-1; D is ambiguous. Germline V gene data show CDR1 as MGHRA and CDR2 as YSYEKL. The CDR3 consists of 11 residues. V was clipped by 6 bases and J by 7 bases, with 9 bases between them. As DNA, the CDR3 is TGCGCCAGCAGAATTCAGGATGAAGCTTTCTTT. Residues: CASRIQDEAFF.

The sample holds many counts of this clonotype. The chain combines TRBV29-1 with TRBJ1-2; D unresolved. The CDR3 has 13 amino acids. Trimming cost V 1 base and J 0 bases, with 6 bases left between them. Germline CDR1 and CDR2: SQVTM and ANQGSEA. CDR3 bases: TGCAGCGTTGAAGGCCCCGCTAACTATGGCTACACCTTC. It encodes CSVEGPANYGYTF.

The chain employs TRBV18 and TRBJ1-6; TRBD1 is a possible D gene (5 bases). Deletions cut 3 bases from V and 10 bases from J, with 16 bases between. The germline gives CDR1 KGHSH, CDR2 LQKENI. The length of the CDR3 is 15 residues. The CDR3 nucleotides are TGTGCCAGCTCACCCACGAGGGGTGAAGGGTCACCCCTCCACTTT. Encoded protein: CASSPTRGEGSPLHF.

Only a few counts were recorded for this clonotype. The CDR3 nucleotides are TGCAGTGCAAGGACTAGTCCCTACGAGCAGTACTTC. Its translation: CSARTSPYEQYF. The chain combines TRBV20-1 with TRBJ2-7; 7 nucleotides align to TRBD2. Germline V CDR1 and CDR2: DFQATT, SNEGSKA (reference sequence). CDR3 size: 12 residues. Trimming at V came to 6 bases and at J to 2 bases, leaving 4 bases not matched to a gene.

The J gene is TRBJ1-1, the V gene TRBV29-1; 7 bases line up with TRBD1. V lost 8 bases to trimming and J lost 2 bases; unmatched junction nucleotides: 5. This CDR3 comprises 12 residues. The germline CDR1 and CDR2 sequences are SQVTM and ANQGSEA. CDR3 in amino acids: CSSGGGNTEAFF. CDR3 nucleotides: TGCAGCTCAGGGGGAGGAAACACTGAAGCTTTCTTT.

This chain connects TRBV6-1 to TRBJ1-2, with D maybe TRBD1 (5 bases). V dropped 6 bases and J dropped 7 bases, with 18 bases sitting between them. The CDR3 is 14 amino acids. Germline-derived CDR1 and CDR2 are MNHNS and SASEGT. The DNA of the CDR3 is TGTGCCAGCAGGGAGGGGCAGGGTTCTGTTGGCTACACCTTC. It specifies CASREGQGSVGYTF.

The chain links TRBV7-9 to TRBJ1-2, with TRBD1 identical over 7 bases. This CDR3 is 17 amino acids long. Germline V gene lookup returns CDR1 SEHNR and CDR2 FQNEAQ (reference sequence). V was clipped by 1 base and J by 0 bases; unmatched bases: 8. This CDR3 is CASSLGTGAKANYGYTF. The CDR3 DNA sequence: TGTGCCAGCAGCTTAGGGACAGGCGCCAAGGCTAACTATGGCTACACCTTC. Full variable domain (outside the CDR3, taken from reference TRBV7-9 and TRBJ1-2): DTGVSQNPRHKITKRGQNVTFRCDPISEHNRLYWYRQTLGQGPEFLTYFQNEAQLEKSRLLSDRFSAERPKGSFSTLEIQRTEQGDSAMYLCASSLGTGAKANYGYTFGSGTRLTVV.

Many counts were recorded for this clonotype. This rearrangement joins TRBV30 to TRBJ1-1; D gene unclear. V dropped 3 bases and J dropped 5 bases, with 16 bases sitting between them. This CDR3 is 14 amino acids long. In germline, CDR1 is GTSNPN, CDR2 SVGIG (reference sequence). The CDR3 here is CAWRGPMAGTEAFF. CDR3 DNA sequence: TGTGCCTGGAGGGGCCCAATGGCCGGGACTGAAGCTTTCTTT.

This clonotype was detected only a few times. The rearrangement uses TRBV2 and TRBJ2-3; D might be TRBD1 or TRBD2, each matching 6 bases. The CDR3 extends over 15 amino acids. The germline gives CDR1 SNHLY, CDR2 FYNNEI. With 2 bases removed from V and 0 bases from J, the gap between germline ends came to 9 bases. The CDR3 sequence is CASSEWGASTDTQYF. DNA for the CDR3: TGTGCCAGCAGTGAATGGGGGGCTAGCACAGATACGCAGTATTTT. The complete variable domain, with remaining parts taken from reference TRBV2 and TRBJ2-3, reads EPEVTQTPSHQVTQMGQEVILRCVPISNHLYFYWYRQILGQKVEFLVSFYNNEISEKSEIFDDQFSVERPDGSNFTLKIRSTKLEDSAMYFCASSEWGASTDTQYFGPGTRLTVL.

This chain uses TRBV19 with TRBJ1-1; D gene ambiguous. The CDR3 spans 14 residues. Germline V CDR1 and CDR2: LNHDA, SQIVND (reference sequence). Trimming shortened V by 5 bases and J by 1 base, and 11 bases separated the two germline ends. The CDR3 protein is CASSSQGRNTEAFF. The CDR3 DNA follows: TGTGCCAGTAGTTCACAAGGAAGGAACACTGAAGCTTTCTTT. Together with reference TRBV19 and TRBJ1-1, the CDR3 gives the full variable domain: DGGITQSPKYLFRKEGQNVTLSCEQNLNHDAMYWYRQDPGQGLRLIYYSQIVNDFQKGDIAEGYSVSREKKESFPLTVTSAQKNPTAFYLCASSSQGRNTEAFFGQGTRLTVV.

CDR3 sequence: CASTLGASQYF. The CDR3 nucleotides are TGTGCCAGCACGCTGGGTGCTTCGCAGTATTTT. The chain recombines TRBV28 with TRBJ2-3; D is unclear. The CDR3 sequence is 11 residues long. From germline, CDR1 is MDHEN and CDR2 SYDVKM. V lost 7 bases and J lost 10, with 12 bases in between.

The CDR3 coding sequence is TGCGCCAGCAGACCGACTGCCAACCAAGAGACCCAGTACTTC. Translation gives CASRPTANQETQYF. The chain uses TRBV5-1 and TRBJ2-5; D is unresolved. The CDR3 is 14 residues long. Germline V lookup: CDR1 SGHRS, CDR2 YFSETQ. The V end was cut by 5 bases, the J end by 0 bases, with 11 bases between.

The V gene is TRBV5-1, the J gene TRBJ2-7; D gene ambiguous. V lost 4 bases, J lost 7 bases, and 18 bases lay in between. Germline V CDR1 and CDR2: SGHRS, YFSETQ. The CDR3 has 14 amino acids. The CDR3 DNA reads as TGCGCCAGCAGCCTGGCCCCACCGGCGAGGGAGCAGTACTTC. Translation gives CASSLAPPAREQYF.

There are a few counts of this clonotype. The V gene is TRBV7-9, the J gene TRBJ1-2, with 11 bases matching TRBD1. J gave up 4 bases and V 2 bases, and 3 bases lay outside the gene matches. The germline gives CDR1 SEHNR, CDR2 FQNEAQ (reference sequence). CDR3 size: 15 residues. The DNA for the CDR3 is TGTGCCAGCAGCTTACGGACAGGGGGCGGCTATGGCTACACCTTC. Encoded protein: CASSLRTGGGYGYTF.